The entry below describes one T cell receptor beta chain. This entry is derived from a study of blood T cell repertoires in COVID-19. Across the whole study: PBMCs, B-cell-depleted T cells, or T cells provided the cDNA or gDNA that made up the material.

Trimming pared 2 bases from V and 0 bases from J, leaving 10 bases between. Germline V gene lookup returns CDR1 SEHNR and CDR2 FQNEAQ (reference sequence). The CDR3 runs to 16 residues. Assay: immunoSEQ multiplex PCR; the TCRdb copy retains only in-frame clones and omits some. The sample has around 180,000 clones, roughly 90% seen once; the top ten hold about 26%. The chain carries TRBV7-9 and TRBJ1-4, with D perhaps matching TRBD1 (6 bases). Sequencing was done on a sample of peripheral blood. The TCR comes from a man aged 60-69 years with acute or convalescent COVID-19. Written as DNA, the CDR3 is TGTGCCAGCAGCTTAAGGACAGTCGCAACTAATGAAAAACTGTTTTTT. Its translation: CASSLRTVATNEKLFF.